This TCR beta chain was profiled in a study of cytomegalovirus exposure and HLA in healthy donors. The wider study: Of the donors genotyped, approximately 410 in all, about 76% fell in the Caucasian-associated ancestry cluster.

The CDR3 spans 15 residues. Trimming left V 5 bases short and J 5 bases short, with 15 bases between. Germline values: CDR1 MNHEY, CDR2 SMNVEV (reference sequence). Of note for this clone: What it binds is not known.

Findings of the study overall: For most subjects, TCR beta sequences were reported to predict HLA-A and HLA-B alleles with accuracy. Equally common other TCR beta chains were less clonally expanded than HLA-associated ones, a later analysis found.

The PCR made use of 60 Vbeta and 13 Jbeta primers. In the original processing: Later analysis identified around 85 million unique TCR beta chains, 9 million to 13 million shared. Libraries were prepared by immunoSEQ multiplex PCR; TCRdb keeps only in-frame clonotypes and omits some of them. That table supplies the V and J calls and clone size; D and trimming were determined from the DNA. The sample holds more than 95,000 clones, more than 9% seen once. The source is a woman between 18 and 29 years old in good health and CMV-seropositive. The gene calls are TRBV27 and TRBJ2-2, with D perhaps TRBD1 (6 bases). The sample consisted of PBMCs. The CDR3 protein is CASSDDRFRTGELFF. As DNA, the CDR3 is TGTGCCAGCAGTGACGACAGGTTTAGGACCGGGGAGCTGTTTTTT.